Many counts were recorded for the clone carrying this T cell receptor beta chain. Its specificity is unknown. The investigators amplified TCR beta CDR3 regions from RNA transcripts. A set of HTBI primers served as the primers for a first-round RT-PCR of the TCR CDR3. TCRdb re-derived calls from the multiplex PCR reads in MiXCR, one entry per CDR3 protein. Among about 640,000 distinct CDR3 sequences listed, about 14% were seen once. Ophthalmopathy patients showed a Clinical Activity Score of at least 3, NOSPECS grade of at least 4 and duration under 3 months. Diagnosis relied on clinical symptoms, serum thyroxine and TRAb, thyroid ultrasound and orbital computed tomography. These data come from a study of T cells in Graves' hyperthyroidism and ophthalmopathy. About the study: Peripheral blood sampling occurred at initial diagnosis, before any treatment. Study-wide results and caveats: Stable hyperthyroidism was separated from ophthalmopathy by a model based on 13 V-J features.

Germline loops: CDR1 SEHNR, CDR2 FQNEAQ (reference sequence). V lost 4 bases to trimming and J lost 7 bases; unmatched junction nucleotides: 14. This CDR3 region has 16 residues. The sample consisted of blood. This sequence joins TRBV7-9 and TRBJ2-7, with 9 positions matching TRBD1. The clonotype comes from a woman in her forties or fifties with Graves' ophthalmopathy. The CDR3 reads CASSSKQTGTGREQYF. CDR3 in DNA: TGTGCCAGCAGCTCAAAACAAACCGGGACAGGGAGGGAGCAGTACTTC. Full variable domain (missing parts from reference TRBV7-9 and TRBJ2-7): DTGVSQNPRHKITKRGQNVTFRCDPISEHNRLYWYRQTLGQGPEFLTYFQNEAQLEKSRLLSDRFSAERPKGSFSTLEIQRTEQGDSAMYLCASSSKQTGTGREQYFGPGTRLTVT.